The 32 T cell receptor beta chains reported below all come from one sample, sequenced in a study of PD-1 blockade in classical Hodgkin lymphoma. Profiled with immunoSEQ multiplex PCR; TCRdb holds only in-frame clones, not every one. This table has tens of thousands of clones, around 72% appearing once. Autologous stem cell transplantation was followed by relapse in every patient, and brentuximab vedotin exposure varied. Sequencing was performed on peripheral blood mononuclear cells (PBMCs), taken at baseline. The receptors derive from a human donor with classical Hodgkin lymphoma.

This chain joins TRBV7-8 and TRBJ1-5, with no clear D. Germline V gene sequence: CDR1 SGHVS, CDR2 FQNEAQ. This CDR3 contains 14 residues. The V and J ends lost 3 bases and 0 bases respectively, with 6 bases between them. Here the CDR3 reads CASSLTDSNQPQHF. In DNA form, the CDR3 reads TGTGCCAGCAGCTTGACGGATAGCAATCAGCCCCAGCATTTT.

This clone was seen only a few times. This chain links TRBV6-5 with TRBJ1-1; D is uncertain. V was shortened by 8 bases and J by 11 bases, with 15 bases between the two germline ends. This CDR3 has 11 residues. Germline V lookup: CDR1 MNHEY, CDR2 SVGAGI. CDR3 nucleotides: TGTGCCAGCTATCAAGGATCGCTGGCTTTCTTT. It is translated as CASYQGSLAFF.

This chain joins TRBV11-3 and TRBJ1-1; the D gene is possibly TRBD1 (5 bases). V was shortened by 5 bases and J by 4 bases, with 14 bases between the two germline ends. The CDR3 consists of 14 residues. The germline CDR1 and CDR2 sequences are SGHNT and YENEEA. CDR3 in amino acids: CASSPTAGGTEAFF. For the CDR3, the DNA is TGTGCCAGCAGCCCTACAGCGGGGGGCACTGAAGCTTTCTTT.

This clone was found a few times. V is TRBV2 and J is TRBJ1-1, with TRBD1 as a possible D gene (5 bases). V dropped 8 bases and J dropped 2 bases, with 15 bases sitting between them. Germline V lookup: CDR1 SNHLY, CDR2 FYNNEI. This CDR3 is built from 14 residues. The CDR3 sequence: CASSVFGGNTEAFF. The DNA for the CDR3 is TGTGCCAGCTCCGTTTTCGGGGGAAACACTGAAGCTTTCTTT.

This clone came up a few times. V gene TRBV2 combines with J gene TRBJ2-3; D possibly corresponds to TRBD1 (6 bases). Per the germline V gene, CDR1 is SNHLY and CDR2 is FYNNEI. CDR3 size: 16 residues. V lost 5 bases and J lost 0, with 15 bases in between. The CDR3 sequence is CASSSMGATSTDTQYF. The CDR3 DNA is TGTGCCAGCAGTTCAATGGGGGCCACTAGCACAGATACGCAGTATTTT.

The V call is TRBV28, the J call TRBJ1-4; D not resolved. The CDR3 totals 14 residues. CDR1 MDHEN and CDR2 SYDVKM come from the germline V gene. V lost 8 bases and J 4 bases, leaving 14 bases between the germline ends. The CDR3 nucleotides are TGTGCCAGCTTCCAATTGGGGAATAATGAAAAACTGTTTTTT. Protein: CASFQLGNNEKLFF.

The chain recombines TRBV6-5 with TRBJ1-6, with D tentatively TRBD1 (5 bases). The length of the CDR3 is 15 residues. With 2 bases removed from V and 7 bases from J, the gap between germline ends came to 12 bases. CDR1 is MNHEY and CDR2 is SVGAGI in the germline V gene. The DNA for the CDR3 is TGTGCCAGCAGTTACCGGGACGGCGCCAATTCACCCCTCCACTTT. Translating it yields CASSYRDGANSPLHF.

The chain has TRBV6-5 and TRBJ2-1; the D is unclear. This CDR3 is 13 amino acids long. Germline values: CDR1 MNHEY, CDR2 SVGAGI. Trimming took 5 bases from V and 6 from J, leaving 11 bases between them. This chain's CDR3 is CASSAALTNEQFF. The CDR3 DNA sequence: TGTGCCAGCAGTGCCGCACTAACCAATGAGCAGTTCTTC.

The rearrangement uses TRBV4-1 and TRBJ1-5; D perhaps matches TRBD1 (5 bases). Germline assignment: CDR1 MGHRA and CDR2 YSYEKL. V was shortened by 4 bases and J by 5 bases, with 12 bases between the two germline ends. CDR3 length: 14 residues. The CDR3 DNA sequence: TGCGCCAGCAGCCGGAAAGGGGAAGATCAGCCCCAGCATTTT. It encodes CASSRKGEDQPQHF.

This CDR3 is CASTPNFGQPQHF. CDR3 nucleotide sequence: TGTGCCAGCACTCCAAACTTCGGTCAGCCCCAGCATTTT. V usage is TRBV27 and J usage is TRBJ1-5; no firm D call. Trimming stripped 7 bases from V and 6 bases from J, with 13 bases between. Germline CDR1 reads MNHEY; CDR2 reads SMNVEV (reference sequence). This CDR3 spans 13 amino acids.

The V gene is TRBV6-1, the J gene TRBJ2-2; 9 bases agree with TRBD1. The germline V gene has CDR1 MNHNS and CDR2 SASEGT. This CDR3 is built from 17 residues. The J segment lost 2 bases and the V segment lost 0 bases, leaving 4 bases of the junction unmatched. The CDR3 loop is CASSEAGTGLNTGELFF. DNA for the CDR3: TGTGCCAGCAGTGAAGCGGGGACAGGGCTAAACACCGGGGAGCTGTTTTTT.

The rearrangement links TRBV27 to TRBJ1-2, with a possible D match to TRBD1 (6 bases). The length of the CDR3 is 14 residues. Germline V gives CDR1 MNHEY, CDR2 SMNVEV (reference sequence). V lost 6 bases and J lost 7, with 18 bases in between. DNA of the CDR3: TGTGCCAGCAGCACGATCAGGGGAATCTCTGGCTACACCTTC. Residues: CASSTIRGISGYTF.

V gene TRBV7-9 combines with J gene TRBJ1-4; the match to TRBD1 covers 9 bases. Trimming took 3 bases from V and 6 from J; bases not matched to a gene: 5. Germline V gene sequence: CDR1 SEHNR, CDR2 FQNEAQ (reference sequence). This CDR3 is 15 amino acids long. The CDR3 sequence: CASSFAGQGDEKLFF. In nucleotides, the CDR3 is TGTGCCAGCAGCTTTGCGGGACAGGGTGATGAAAAACTGTTTTTT.

The chain joins TRBV4-1 to TRBJ1-1; the match to TRBD1 covers 8 bases. V dropped 1 base and J dropped 3; count of bases not matched to a gene: 4. The CDR3 consists of 15 residues. Germline CDR1 MGHRA, CDR2 YSYEKL. Written as DNA, the CDR3 is TGCGCCAGCAGCCAAGGACAGGGGAGGGACACTGAAGCTTTCTTT. As protein: CASSQGQGRDTEAFF.

This clone was seen only once. The V gene is TRBV21-1, the J gene TRBJ2-4; the tabulated D call, TRBD2, remains unverified against the DNA. TRBV21-1 is a pseudogene segment. This CDR3 has 15 residues. DNA for the CDR3: TGTGCCAGCAGCAAAGACGGCGGGAGGACTACCATTCAGTACTTC. Its protein is CASSKDGGRTTIQYF.

This chain's CDR3 is CASSKEASGRDTEAFF. CDR3 coding DNA: TGTGCCAGCAGCAAAGAGGCCTCCGGACGGGACACTGAAGCTTTCTTT. This chain connects TRBV21-1 to TRBJ1-1. TRBV21-1 is an annotated pseudogene. CDR3 length: 16 residues.

This clone was observed a few times. This sequence joins TRBV4-1 and TRBJ1-5; 8 nucleotides agree with TRBD1. The CDR3 runs to 16 residues. The J segment lost 7 bases and the V segment lost 1 base, leaving 9 bases of the junction unmatched. Germline CDR1 and CDR2: MGHRA and YSYEKL. The CDR3 nucleotides are TGCGCCAGCAGCCAAGTCGGCAGGGGGCTTTTCCAGCCCCAGCATTTT. Translation: CASSQVGRGLFQPQHF.

The chain links TRBV7-9 to TRBJ2-1, with no clear D. Trimming took 4 bases from V and 9 from J, leaving 16 bases between them. The germline CDR1 and CDR2 sequences are SEHNR and FQNEAQ (reference sequence). The CDR3 covers 14 residues. CDR3 region: CASSSGLSLGEQFF. The CDR3 nucleotides are TGTGCCAGCAGCTCCGGTTTAAGCCTCGGTGAGCAGTTCTTC.

The V call is TRBV10-3, the J call TRBJ1-4; the D gene is possibly TRBD1 (5 bases). Per germline, CDR1 ENHRY and CDR2 SYGVKD. The CDR3 covers 16 residues. V was clipped by 8 bases and J by 0 bases, with 16 bases between them. The CDR3 DNA follows: TGTGCCATCGGCGAGGGGTCGGCCGCAACTAATGAAAAACTGTTTTTT. Protein product: CAIGEGSAATNEKLFF.

This chain links TRBV25-1 with TRBJ1-1, with D tentatively TRBD1 (6 bases). The germline CDR1 and CDR2 sequences are MGHDK and SYGVNS. The germline V and J ends were trimmed by 1 base and 4 bases, with 10 bases remaining between them. This CDR3 comprises 14 residues. The CDR3 reads CASSEFGGPTEAFF. CDR3 DNA sequence: TGTGCCAGCAGTGAATTCGGGGGCCCCACTGAAGCTTTCTTT. The whole variable domain, remainder taken from reference TRBV25-1 and TRBJ1-1, is EADIYQTPRYLVIGTGKKITLECSQTMGHDKMYWYQQDPGMELHLIHYSYGVNSTEKGDLSSESTVSRIRTEHFPLTLESARPSHTSQYLCASSEFGGPTEAFFGQGTRLTVV.

The rearrangement uses TRBV5-1 and TRBJ2-7; a weak D match, TRBD2 (6 bases). Trimming left V 4 bases short and J 6 bases short, with 20 bases between. The CDR3 loop spans 15 amino acids. The germline CDR1 and CDR2 sequences are SGHRS and YFSETQ. As DNA, the CDR3 is TGCGCCAGCAGCCTCCTCAGTAGCGGTGGGGCCGAGCAGTACTTC. As protein: CASSLLSSGGAEQYF.

This chain links TRBV9 with TRBJ1-2; D not resolved. The germline V gene has CDR1 SGDLS and CDR2 YYNGEE. The CDR3 has 15 amino acids. Trimming removed 3 bases from V and 0 bases from J, with 12 bases in between. CDR3 bases: TGTGCCAGCAGCGATTGGGGTACCCCTAACTATGGCTACACCTTC. This gives the protein CASSDWGTPNYGYTF.

The rearrangement joins TRBV29-1 to TRBJ2-3; 12 positions agree with TRBD2. V lost 5 bases and J lost 12; bases outside the gene matches: 9. Per germline, CDR1 SQVTM and CDR2 ANQGSEA. There are 13 residues in the CDR3. CDR3 DNA: TGCAGCGTTACCGGACTAGCGGGATACTCTCAGTATTTT. Translated, it gives CSVTGLAGYSQYF.

The chain has TRBV19 and TRBJ1-1, with TRBD1 as a possible D gene (5 bases). Trimming pared 6 bases from V and 0 bases from J, leaving 17 bases between. The CDR3 has 16 amino acids. From germline, CDR1 is LNHDA and CDR2 SQIVND (reference sequence). CDR3 residues: CASRPRRDLMNTEAFF. The CDR3, as DNA: TGTGCCAGTAGACCCCGACGGGACCTCATGAACACTGAAGCTTTCTTT.

This chain connects TRBV10-3 to TRBJ1-3, with TRBD1 as a possible D gene (6 bases). With 10 bases removed from V and 4 bases from J, the gap between germline ends came to 14 bases. The germline CDR1 and CDR2 sequences are ENHRY and SYGVKD. The CDR3 spans 13 residues. CDR3 sequence reads: CATPTGSGNTIYF. In DNA, the CDR3 is TGTGCCACCCCAACAGGGAGCGGAAACACCATATATTTT.

For the CDR3, the DNA is TGTGCCAGCAGTTTAAGGGGGTATGCAGGGGTCGGGTCAGAGACCCAGTACTTC. Translation: CASSLRGYAGVGSETQYF. This chain connects TRBV27 to TRBJ2-5, with a possible D match to TRBD1 (6 bases). This CDR3 is built from 18 residues. Trimming pared 2 bases from V and 4 bases from J, leaving 23 bases between. Germline V gene lookup returns CDR1 MNHEY and CDR2 SMNVEV (reference sequence).

CDR3 protein: CASSSDRGYTQYF. The CDR3, as DNA: TGTGCCAGCAGCTCCGACAGGGGATATACGCAGTATTTT. This chain links TRBV9 with TRBJ2-3; 8 nucleotides align to TRBD1. This CDR3 has 13 amino acids. Trimming at V came to 4 bases and at J to 7 bases, leaving 5 bases not matched to a gene. From germline, CDR1 is SGDLS and CDR2 YYNGEE.

This chain uses TRBV7-3 with TRBJ2-3; 7 bases align to TRBD2. This CDR3 is built from 16 residues. Unmatched junction bases numbered 7, after V lost 2 bases and J lost 2 bases. Germline lookup yields CDR1 SGHTA and CDR2 FQGTGA. CDR3 in amino acids: CASSLGGTTTTDTQYF. The DNA for the CDR3 is TGTGCCAGCAGCTTAGGGGGGACTACCACCACAGATACGCAGTATTTT.

The J gene is TRBJ2-5, the V gene TRBV7-3; TRBD2 aligns across 11 bases. The CDR3 length is 15 residues. The V and J ends lost 3 bases and 4 bases, in that order; junction bases with no gene match: 4. Germline V gene lookup returns CDR1 SGHTA and CDR2 FQGTGA. The CDR3 region is CASSFSGGAPETQYF. CDR3 coding DNA: TGTGCCAGCAGCTTTAGCGGGGGGGCCCCAGAGACCCAGTACTTC.

The chain carries TRBV21-1 and TRBJ1-5; the DNA was not used to check the table's D call, TRBD1. TRBV21-1 is marked as a pseudogene. The CDR3 covers 17 residues. Here the CDR3 DNA reads TGTGCCAGCAGCAAAGAAAAGGGGACAGATAGCAATCAGCCCCAGCATTTT. Translated, it gives CASSKEKGTDSNQPQHF.

As regards this clone: Other nucleotide sequences in the sample specify the same CDR3. This CDR3 reads CASSFGQATDTQYF. The CDR3 DNA reads TGCGCCAGCAGCTTTGGCCAGGCCACAGATACGCAGTATTTT. This chain uses TRBV5-1 with TRBJ2-3, with D unclear. V was shortened by 2 bases and J by 2 bases, with 9 bases between the two germline ends. The germline V gene encodes CDR1 SGHRS and CDR2 YFSETQ. This CDR3 is 14 amino acids long.

This clone was detected once. This chain links TRBV29-1 with TRBJ2-5; tentatively, D is TRBD1 (6 bases). V was pared by 7 bases and J by 3 bases, with 12 bases between. The CDR3 sequence is 12 residues long. Germline V CDR1 and CDR2: SQVTM, ANQGSEA. CDR3 in amino acids: CSAVTGKETQYF. Here the CDR3 DNA reads TGCAGCGCAGTAACAGGGAAAGAGACCCAGTACTTC.